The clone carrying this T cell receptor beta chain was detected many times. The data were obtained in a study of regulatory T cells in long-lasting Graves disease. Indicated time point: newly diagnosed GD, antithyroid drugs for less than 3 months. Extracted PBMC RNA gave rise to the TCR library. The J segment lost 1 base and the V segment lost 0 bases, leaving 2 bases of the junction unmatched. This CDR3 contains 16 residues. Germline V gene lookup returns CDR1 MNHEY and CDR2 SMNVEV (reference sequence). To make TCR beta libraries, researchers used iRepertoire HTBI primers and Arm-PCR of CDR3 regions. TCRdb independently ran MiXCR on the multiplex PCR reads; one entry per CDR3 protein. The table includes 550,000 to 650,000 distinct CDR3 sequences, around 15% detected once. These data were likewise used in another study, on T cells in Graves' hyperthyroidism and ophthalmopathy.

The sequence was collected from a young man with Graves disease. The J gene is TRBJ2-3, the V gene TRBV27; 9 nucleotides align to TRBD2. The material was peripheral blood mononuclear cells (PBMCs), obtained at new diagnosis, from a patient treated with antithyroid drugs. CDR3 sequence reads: CASSLSAGGRTDTQYF. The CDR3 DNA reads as TGTGCCAGCAGTTTATCGGCGGGAGGGCGCACAGATACGCAGTATTTT.